The source of this T cell receptor (beta chain) is a study of response to subunit inactivated influenza vaccine. Germline V CDR1 and CDR2: DFQATT, SNEGSKA (reference sequence). This CDR3 has 13 residues. Trimming removed 6 bases at V and 2 bases at J, with 12 bases between. Of note for this clonotype: Antigen unknown.

Study results and caveats: The authors suggested that every seasonal influenza vaccination recruits few new T cells.

TCRdb processed the RT-PCR reads anew with MiXCR; each CDR3 protein has one entry. The sample has roughly 790,000 distinct CDR3 sequences, 21% seen once. Sequenced material: PBMCs from blood, taken roughly 5 days after vaccination. The rearrangement uses TRBV20-1 and TRBJ2-3; no clear D. The TCR sequence derives from a man aged 45 to 65 who received an inactivated influenza vaccine. CDR3 sequence: CSAASANTDTQYF. DNA for the CDR3: TGCAGTGCCGCTTCTGCGAACACAGATACGCAGTATTTT.